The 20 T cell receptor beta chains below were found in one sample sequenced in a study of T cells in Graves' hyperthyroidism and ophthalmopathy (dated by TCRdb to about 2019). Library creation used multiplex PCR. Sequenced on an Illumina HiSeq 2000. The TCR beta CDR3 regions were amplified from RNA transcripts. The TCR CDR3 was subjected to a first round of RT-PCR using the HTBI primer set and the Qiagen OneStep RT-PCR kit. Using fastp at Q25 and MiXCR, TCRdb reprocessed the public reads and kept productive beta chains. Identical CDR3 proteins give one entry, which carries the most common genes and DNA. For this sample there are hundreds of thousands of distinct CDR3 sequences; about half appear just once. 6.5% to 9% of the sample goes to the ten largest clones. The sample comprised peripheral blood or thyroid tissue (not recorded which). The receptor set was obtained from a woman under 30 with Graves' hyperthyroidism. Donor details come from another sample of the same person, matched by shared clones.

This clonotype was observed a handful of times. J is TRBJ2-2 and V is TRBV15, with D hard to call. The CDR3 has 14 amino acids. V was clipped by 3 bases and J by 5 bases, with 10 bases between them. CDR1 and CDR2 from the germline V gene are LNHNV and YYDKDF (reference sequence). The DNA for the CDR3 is TGTGCCACCAGCAGGCTCAAATCGACCGGGGAGCTGTTTTTT. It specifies CATSRLKSTGELFF.

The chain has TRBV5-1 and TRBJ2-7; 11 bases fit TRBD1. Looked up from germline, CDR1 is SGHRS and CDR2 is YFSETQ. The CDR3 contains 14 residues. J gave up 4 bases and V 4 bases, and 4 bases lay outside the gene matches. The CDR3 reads CASSGGQGVYEQYF. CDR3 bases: TGCGCCAGCAGCGGGGGACAGGGGGTATACGAGCAGTACTTC. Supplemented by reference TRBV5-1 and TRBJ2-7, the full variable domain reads KAGVTQTPRYLIKTRGQQVTLSCSPISGHRSVSWYQQTPGQGLQFLFEYFSETQRNKGNFPGRFSGRQFSNSRSEMNVSTLELGDSALYLCASSGGQGVYEQYFGPGTRLTVT.

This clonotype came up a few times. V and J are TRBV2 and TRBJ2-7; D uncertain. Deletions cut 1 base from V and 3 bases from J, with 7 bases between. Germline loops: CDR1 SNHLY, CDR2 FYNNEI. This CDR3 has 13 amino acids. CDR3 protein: CASSEELHYEQYF. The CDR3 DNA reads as TGTGCCAGCAGTGAAGAACTACACTACGAGCAGTACTTC.

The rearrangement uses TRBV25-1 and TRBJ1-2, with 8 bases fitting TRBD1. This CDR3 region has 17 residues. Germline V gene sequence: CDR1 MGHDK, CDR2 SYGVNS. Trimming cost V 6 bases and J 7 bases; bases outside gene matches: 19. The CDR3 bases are TGTGCCAGCAGCTCCTCCCTGACAGGGGCCCTACTAGGTGGCTACACCTTC. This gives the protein CASSSSLTGALLGGYTF.

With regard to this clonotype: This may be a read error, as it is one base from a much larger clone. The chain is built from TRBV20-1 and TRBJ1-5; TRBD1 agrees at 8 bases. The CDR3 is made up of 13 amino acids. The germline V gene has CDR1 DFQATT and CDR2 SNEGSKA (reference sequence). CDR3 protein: CNAVTGVDQPQHF. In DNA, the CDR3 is TGCAATGCAGTGACAGGGGTCGATCAGCCCCAGCATTTT.

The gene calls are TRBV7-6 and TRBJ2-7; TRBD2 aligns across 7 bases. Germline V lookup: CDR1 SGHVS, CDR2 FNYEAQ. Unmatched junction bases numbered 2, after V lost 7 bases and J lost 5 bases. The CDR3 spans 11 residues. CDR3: CASKRGDEQYF. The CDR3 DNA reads TGTGCCAGCAAACGGGGGGACGAGCAGTACTTC.

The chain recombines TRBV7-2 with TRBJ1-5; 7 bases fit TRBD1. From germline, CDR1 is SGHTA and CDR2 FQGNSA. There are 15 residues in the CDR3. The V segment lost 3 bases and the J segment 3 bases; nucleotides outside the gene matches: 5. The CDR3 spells CASSFGQAINQPQHF. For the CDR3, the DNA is TGTGCCAGCAGCTTTGGACAGGCGATCAATCAGCCCCAGCATTTT.

The CDR3 region has the DNA TGTGCCAGCAGCATGGACAGGGCCCCGGATGAAGCTTTCTTT. Residues: CASSMDRAPDEAFF. The V call is TRBV7-9, the J call TRBJ1-1; 8 bases align to TRBD1. The J segment lost 7 bases and the V segment lost 5 bases, leaving 9 bases of the junction unmatched. This CDR3 spans 14 amino acids. Germline V gives CDR1 SEHNR, CDR2 FQNEAQ (reference sequence).

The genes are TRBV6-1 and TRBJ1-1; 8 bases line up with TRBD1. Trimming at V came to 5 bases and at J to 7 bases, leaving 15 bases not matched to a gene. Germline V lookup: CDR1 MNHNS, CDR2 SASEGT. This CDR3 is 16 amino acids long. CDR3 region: CASSRPQSDRASEAFF. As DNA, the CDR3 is TGTGCCAGCAGTCGACCCCAATCGGACAGGGCGAGTGAAGCTTTCTTT.

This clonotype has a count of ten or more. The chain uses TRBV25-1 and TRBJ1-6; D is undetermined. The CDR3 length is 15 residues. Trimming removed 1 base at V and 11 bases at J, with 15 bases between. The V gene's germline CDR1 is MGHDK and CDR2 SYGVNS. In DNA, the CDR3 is TGTGCCAGCAGTGAATCCCCATTGGAAGGGACACCCCTCCACTTT. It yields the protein CASSESPLEGTPLHF.

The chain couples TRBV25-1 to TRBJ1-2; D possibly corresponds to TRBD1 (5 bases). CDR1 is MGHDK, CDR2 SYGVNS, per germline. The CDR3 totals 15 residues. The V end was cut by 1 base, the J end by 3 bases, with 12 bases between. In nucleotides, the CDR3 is TGTGCCAGCAGTGAATTGGGCAGGGTATACTATGGCTACACCTTC. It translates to CASSELGRVYYGYTF.

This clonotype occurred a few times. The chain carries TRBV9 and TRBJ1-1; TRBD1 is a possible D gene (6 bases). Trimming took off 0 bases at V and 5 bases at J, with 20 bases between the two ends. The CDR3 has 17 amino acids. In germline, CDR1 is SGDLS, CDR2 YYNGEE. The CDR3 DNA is TGTGCCAGCAGCGTAGGGGGGGGGACACACCCGAGGACTGAAGCTTTCTTT. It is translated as CASSVGGGTHPRTEAFF.

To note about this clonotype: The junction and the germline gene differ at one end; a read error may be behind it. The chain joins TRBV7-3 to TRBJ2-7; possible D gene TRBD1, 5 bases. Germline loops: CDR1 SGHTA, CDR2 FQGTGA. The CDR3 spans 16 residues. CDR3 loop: CASSLGLGPTSYEQYF. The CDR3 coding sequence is TGCGCCAGCAGCTTGGGATTGGGGCCCACCTCCTACGAGCAGTACTTC.

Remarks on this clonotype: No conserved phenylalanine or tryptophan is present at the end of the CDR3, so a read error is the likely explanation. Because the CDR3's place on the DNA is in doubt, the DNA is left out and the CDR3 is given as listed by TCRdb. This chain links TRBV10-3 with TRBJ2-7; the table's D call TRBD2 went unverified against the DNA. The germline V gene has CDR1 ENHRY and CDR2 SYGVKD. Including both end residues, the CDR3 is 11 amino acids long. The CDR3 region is CAISGTSGRNL.

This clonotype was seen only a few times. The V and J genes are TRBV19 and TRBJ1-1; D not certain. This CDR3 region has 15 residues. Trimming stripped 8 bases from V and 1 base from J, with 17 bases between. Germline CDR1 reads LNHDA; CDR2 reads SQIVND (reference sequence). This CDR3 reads CASSPHGRANTEAFF. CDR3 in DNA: TGTGCCAGTTCCCCCCATGGACGGGCGAACACTGAAGCTTTCTTT.

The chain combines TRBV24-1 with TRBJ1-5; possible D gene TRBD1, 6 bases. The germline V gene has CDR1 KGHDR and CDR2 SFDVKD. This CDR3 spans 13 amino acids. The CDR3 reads CARQAYSNQPQHF. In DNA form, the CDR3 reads TGTGCTCGACAGGCTTATAGCAATCAGCCCCAGCATTTT.

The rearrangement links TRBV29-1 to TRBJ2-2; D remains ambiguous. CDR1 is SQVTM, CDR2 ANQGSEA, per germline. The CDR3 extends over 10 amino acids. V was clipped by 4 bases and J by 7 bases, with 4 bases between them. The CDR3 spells CSVAGGELFF. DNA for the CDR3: TGCAGCGTTGCTGGCGGGGAGCTGTTTTTT.

The CDR3 DNA is TGTGCCAGTAGTCCCGGACCGGGGAGCTATGGCTACACCTTC. It codes for CASSPGPGSYGYTF. The genes are TRBV19 and TRBJ1-2; D gene ambiguous. The CDR3 is 14 amino acids. The germline gives CDR1 LNHDA, CDR2 SQIVND (reference sequence). V dropped 5 bases and J dropped 4 bases, with 14 bases sitting between them.

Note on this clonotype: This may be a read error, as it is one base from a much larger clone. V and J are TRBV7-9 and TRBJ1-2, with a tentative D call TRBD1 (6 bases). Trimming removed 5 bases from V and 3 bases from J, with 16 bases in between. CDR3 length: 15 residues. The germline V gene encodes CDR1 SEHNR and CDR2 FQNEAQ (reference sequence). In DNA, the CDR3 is TGTGCCAGCAGCGGCCGTTTGGGGGCCGACTATGGCTACACCTTC. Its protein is CASSGRLGADYGYTF.

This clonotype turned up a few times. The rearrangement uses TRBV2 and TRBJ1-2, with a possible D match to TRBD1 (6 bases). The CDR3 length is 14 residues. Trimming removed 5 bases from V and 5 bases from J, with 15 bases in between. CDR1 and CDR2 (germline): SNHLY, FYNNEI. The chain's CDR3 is CASSRTVPKYGYTF. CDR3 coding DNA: TGTGCCAGCAGTCGGACAGTCCCCAAGTATGGCTACACCTTC. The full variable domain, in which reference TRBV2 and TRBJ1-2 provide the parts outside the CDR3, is EPEVTQTPSHQVTQMGQEVILRCVPISNHLYFYWYRQILGQKVEFLVSFYNNEISEKSEIFDDQFSVERPDGSNFTLKIRSTKLEDSAMYFCASSRTVPKYGYTFGSGTRLTVV.